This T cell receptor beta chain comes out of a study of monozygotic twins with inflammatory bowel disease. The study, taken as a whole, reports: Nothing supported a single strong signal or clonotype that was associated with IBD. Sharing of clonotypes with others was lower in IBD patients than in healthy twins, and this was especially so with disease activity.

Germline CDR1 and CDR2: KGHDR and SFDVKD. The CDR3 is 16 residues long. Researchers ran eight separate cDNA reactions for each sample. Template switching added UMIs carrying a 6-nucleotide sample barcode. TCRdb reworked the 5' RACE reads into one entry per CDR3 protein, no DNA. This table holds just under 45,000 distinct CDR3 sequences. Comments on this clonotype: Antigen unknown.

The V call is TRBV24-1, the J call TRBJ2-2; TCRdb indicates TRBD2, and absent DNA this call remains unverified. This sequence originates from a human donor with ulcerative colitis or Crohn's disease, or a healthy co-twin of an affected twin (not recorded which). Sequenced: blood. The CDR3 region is CATGSTGTSDTGELFF.